One sample yielded the 20 T cell receptor beta chains listed below, sequenced in a study of blood T cell repertoires in COVID-19. Method: immunoSEQ multiplex PCR; TCRdb's copy keeps in-frame clones and lacks some. This table holds roughly 210,000 clones, roughly 84% found once. Sequences were obtained from PBMCs or T cells enriched from blood (not recorded which). Receptors were obtained from a man aged 25-45 years in a cohort exposed to, infected with or recovered from COVID-19 (not recorded which).

The CDR3 sequence is CASSSPGGPGETQYF. As DNA, the CDR3 is TGTGCCAGCAGCTCCCCGGGCGGGCCAGGAGAGACCCAGTACTTC. The chain uses TRBV13 and TRBJ2-5; a weak D match, TRBD2 (5 bases). Trimming took 4 bases from V and 4 from J, leaving 16 bases between them. Germline CDR1 reads PRHDT; CDR2 reads FYEKMQ (reference sequence). The CDR3 is 15 amino acids. Based on the CDR3 plus reference TRBV13 and TRBJ2-5, the full variable domain is AAGVIQSPRHLIKEKRETATLKCYPIPRHDTVYWYQQGPGQDPQFLISFYEKMQSDKGSIPDRFSAQQFSDYHSELNMSSLELGDSALYFCASSSPGGPGETQYFGPGTRLLVL.

This chain links TRBV5-4 with TRBJ1-1; 10 bases map to TRBD1. This CDR3 region has 15 residues. With V trimmed by 5 bases and J by 3 bases, 7 bases remained unmatched. Germline CDR1 and CDR2: SGHNT and YYREEE (reference sequence). The CDR3 DNA reads TGTGCCAGCAGTCATATGGGGACAGGGGACACTGAAGCTTTCTTT. Protein product: CASSHMGTGDTEAFF.

The V call is TRBV4-1, the J call TRBJ2-5; D not certain. Germline V gives CDR1 MGHRA, CDR2 YSYEKL. This CDR3 region has 15 residues. V was shortened by 1 base and J by 1 base, with 10 bases between the two germline ends. CDR3 sequence (DNA): TGCGCCAGCAGCCAAGGGCTCAGGTTCCAAGAGACCCAGTACTTC. Translation gives CASSQGLRFQETQYF.

Worth noting for this clone: The same CDR3 can be traced to other DNA sequences in this sample. The chain has TRBV28 and TRBJ2-7, with 10 bases matching TRBD2. The junction had 5 bases not matched to a gene; V was cut back by 6 bases and J by 0 bases. The CDR3 spans 15 residues. Germline V gives CDR1 MDHEN, CDR2 SYDVKM. The CDR3 DNA sequence: TGTGCCAGCAGCCTCAGCGGGAGGGCCTCCTACGAGCAGTACTTC. This sequence encodes CASSLSGRASYEQYF.

The rearrangement uses TRBV4-1 and TRBJ2-7; 11 nucleotides align to TRBD1. The J segment lost 6 bases and the V segment lost 5 bases, leaving 9 bases of the junction unmatched. Germline loops: CDR1 MGHRA, CDR2 YSYEKL. The CDR3 is 15 residues long. CDR3 amino acids: CASSFRDRGAGEQYF. CDR3 DNA sequence: TGCGCCAGCAGCTTCCGGGACAGGGGGGCGGGCGAGCAGTACTTC.

A single count supports this clone. The gene calls are TRBV7-3 and TRBJ2-1; TRBD2 agrees at 10 bases. This CDR3 spans 14 amino acids. Looked up from germline, CDR1 is SGHTA and CDR2 is FQGTGA. V lost 4 bases and J lost 6; bases outside the gene matches: 3. CDR3 DNA sequence: TGTGCCAGCAGCTCCCGACTAGCGGGCAATGAGCAGTTCTTC. As protein: CASSSRLAGNEQFF.

V usage is TRBV7-8 and J usage is TRBJ2-2; the match to TRBD2 covers 11 bases. The CDR3 runs to 16 residues. Germline lookup yields CDR1 SGHVS and CDR2 FQNEAQ. J was trimmed by 3 bases and V by 3 bases; bases with no gene match: 3. CDR3 nucleotide sequence: TGTGCCAGCAGCTTGACTAGCGGGGCCTACACCGGGGAGCTGTTTTTT. This sequence encodes CASSLTSGAYTGELFF.

This clone was detected only a few times. The chain joins TRBV11-3 to TRBJ2-2, with D tentatively TRBD1 (6 bases). The CDR3 length is 13 residues. V was cut by 4 bases and J by 6 bases, with 9 bases left in between. Germline assignment: CDR1 SGHNT and CDR2 YENEEA. DNA for the CDR3: TGTGCCAGCAGCTCAACAGGGCCCGGGGAGCTGTTTTTT. Amino acids: CASSSTGPGELFF.

The genes are TRBV10-1 and TRBJ2-7; possible D gene TRBD1, 5 bases. The CDR3 is made up of 14 amino acids. V was pared by 10 bases and J by 2 bases, with 18 bases between. In germline, CDR1 is WNHNN, CDR2 SYGVQD (reference sequence). CDR3 region: CATTVPKVAYEQYF. In DNA form, the CDR3 reads TGCGCCACGACAGTCCCTAAAGTGGCCTACGAGCAGTACTTC.

The chain has TRBV15 and TRBJ2-5; D not certain. There are 14 residues in the CDR3. V gave up 1 base and J gave up 1 base, with 7 bases separating them. Germline lookup yields CDR1 LNHNV and CDR2 YYDKDF (reference sequence). In DNA form, the CDR3 reads TGTGCCACCAGCAGAGGACAAATCCAAGAGACCCAGTACTTC. It encodes CATSRGQIQETQYF.

The chain carries TRBV5-1 and TRBJ1-1; the D gene is possibly TRBD1 (5 bases). The CDR3 covers 12 residues. Looked up from germline, CDR1 is SGHRS and CDR2 is YFSETQ. Trimming removed 4 bases from V and 6 bases from J, with 10 bases in between. The CDR3 nucleotides are TGCGCCAGCAGCGGGGGGTTACCTGAAGCTTTCTTT. This codes for CASSGGLPEAFF.

The chain links TRBV11-3 to TRBJ2-3; possible D gene TRBD1, 6 bases. The CDR3 runs to 14 residues. CDR1 and CDR2 (germline): SGHNT, YENEEA. Trimming removed 6 bases from V and 4 bases from J, with 14 bases in between. The CDR3 DNA follows: TGTGCCAGCAGTCCGGGACAAGGGGCAGATACGCAGTATTTT. It is translated as CASSPGQGADTQYF.

The chain joins TRBV5-5 to TRBJ2-4; 9 bases match TRBD1. CDR3 length equals 14 residues. V trimming: 4 bases; J trimming: 5 bases; junction bases outside the gene matches: 4. Germline lookup yields CDR1 SGHKS and CDR2 YYEKEE (reference sequence). The CDR3 reads CASSPGQGENIQYF. The CDR3 DNA follows: TGTGCCAGCAGCCCGGGACAGGGAGAAAACATTCAGTACTTC.

This rearrangement joins TRBV27 to TRBJ2-7, with TRBD1 as a possible D gene (5 bases). Germline V gene sequence: CDR1 MNHEY, CDR2 SMNVEV (reference sequence). The CDR3 loop spans 15 amino acids. Trimming removed 3 bases from V and 2 bases from J, with 14 bases in between. The CDR3 protein is CASSLGRTLPYEQYF. The CDR3 nucleotides are TGTGCCAGCAGTTTGGGGCGGACACTCCCCTACGAGCAGTACTTC.

This clone showed up just a few times. The J gene is TRBJ2-7, the V gene TRBV13; 10 bases align to TRBD2. The CDR3 length is 16 residues. CDR1 is PRHDT and CDR2 is FYEKMQ in the germline V gene (reference sequence). V shed 4 bases and J 4 bases; nucleotides not matched to a gene: 10. The CDR3 sequence is CASSSLTSGNEYEQYF. The CDR3 DNA sequence: TGTGCCAGCAGCTCCCTTACTAGCGGGAACGAGTACGAGCAGTACTTC.

The rearrangement uses TRBV18 and TRBJ1-1; D is undetermined. Trimming left V 6 bases short and J 0 bases short, with 14 bases between. Per the germline V gene, CDR1 is KGHSH and CDR2 is LQKENI. The CDR3 runs to 15 residues. The CDR3 region is CASSRETNLNTEAFF. In nucleotides, the CDR3 is TGTGCCAGCTCCCGAGAAACGAACTTGAACACTGAAGCTTTCTTT.

This clone was seen a handful of times. J is TRBJ1-1 and V is TRBV3-1 (or the pseudogene TRBV3-2); possibly TRBD1 for D (6 bases). The CDR3 length is 13 residues. CDR1 is LGHDT, CDR2 YNNKEL, per germline (reference sequence). The germline V and J ends were trimmed by 4 bases and 0 bases, with 6 bases remaining between them. The CDR3 nucleotides read TGTGCCAGCAGCCGGACAGTGAACACTGAAGCTTTCTTT. It specifies CASSRTVNTEAFF.

The rearrangement uses TRBV18 and TRBJ1-1, with a weak D call TRBD1 (5 bases). CDR3 length: 15 amino acids. The ends were cut back, 3 bases at V and 0 bases at J, with 11 bases in the middle. Germline V gene sequence: CDR1 KGHSH, CDR2 LQKENI. The CDR3 DNA reads as TGTGCCAGCTCACCTTCAAAACAGGTGAACACTGAAGCTTTCTTT. Translation gives CASSPSKQVNTEAFF.

The chain joins TRBV7-8 to TRBJ2-2; no definite D call. This CDR3 contains 12 residues. The V end lost 5 bases, the J end lost 6 bases, and 7 bases lay between the germline ends. Germline V gene data show CDR1 as SGHVS and CDR2 as FQNEAQ. CDR3 residues: CASSHTAGELFF. Written as DNA, the CDR3 is TGTGCCAGCAGCCACACCGCCGGGGAGCTGTTTTTT.

About this clone: This specimen includes other DNA sequences encoding the same CDR3. J is TRBJ2-7 and V is TRBV12-3 or TRBV12-4, with TRBD2 matching over 8 bases. The CDR3 sequence is 13 residues long. V dropped 5 bases and J dropped 2; count of bases not matched to a gene: 2. The CDR3 bases are TGTGCCAGCAGTACTAGCGGAGCCTACGAGCAGTACTTC. Its translation: CASSTSGAYEQYF.